Presented here are 19 T cell receptor beta chains from one specimen sequenced in a study of T-cell reconstitution after alpha-beta-depleted transplantation in children. TCRbeta library preparation incorporated unique molecular identifiers. TCRdb called the PCR reads again in MiXCR, with one record for every CDR3 protein. The sample yields approximately 630,000 distinct CDR3 sequences, 13% seen once. Sequenced here: PBMCs, sampled before TCRalphabeta/CD19-depleted stem cell transplant. Receptors originate from a girl aged 2 to 9 with congenital amegakaryocytic thrombocytopenia, due to receive a stem cell transplant.

This clonotype was observed at least ten times. CDR3 loop: CASSQAYRSRTGGFMGYTF. The CDR3 bases are TGCGCCAGCAGCCAAGCTTACCGGAGCCGGACAGGCGGGTTTATGGGCTACACCTTC. The V and J genes are TRBV4-1 and TRBJ1-2, with 7 bases lining up with TRBD1. The CDR3 covers 19 residues. After removal of 1 base from V and 8 bases from J, the junction contained 22 bases not matched to a gene. The germline gives CDR1 MGHRA, CDR2 YSYEKL.

This clonotype was detected ten times or more. V and J are TRBV29-1 and TRBJ2-7; D uncertain. V dropped 3 bases and J dropped 3 bases, with 12 bases sitting between them. The CDR3 totals 13 residues. CDR1 and CDR2 (germline): SQVTM, ANQGSEA. This CDR3 reads CSVDGLKLYEQYF. DNA for the CDR3: TGCAGCGTTGACGGGCTAAAACTCTACGAGCAGTACTTC.

Turning to this clonotype: This may arise from a read error, as a much more abundant clone is one base away. The chain uses TRBV20-1 and TRBJ2-1; either TRBD1 or TRBD2 may supply D (5 bases each). V dropped 6 bases and J dropped 6 bases, with 18 bases sitting between them. CDR1 and CDR2 (germline): DFQATT, SNEGSKA (reference sequence). CDR3 length equals 14 residues. CDR3 region: CSASLAGGINEQFF. CDR3 nucleotide sequence: TGCAGTGCCAGCTTAGCTGGGGGAATCAATGAGCAGTTCTTC.

In its sample, this clonotype was seen many times. J is TRBJ2-1 and V is TRBV29-1, with D unresolved. The germline CDR1 and CDR2 sequences are SQVTM and ANQGSEA. The V end was cut by 3 bases, the J end by 4 bases, with 13 bases between. The CDR3 is 14 residues long. The CDR3 is CSVDFFPRYNEQFF. For the CDR3, the DNA is TGCAGCGTTGATTTTTTTCCTAGATACAATGAGCAGTTCTTC.

This clonotype was counted many times. The chain has TRBV27 and TRBJ1-5; maybe TRBD1 (6 bases). Germline V gene data show CDR1 as MNHEY and CDR2 as SMNVEV (reference sequence). Trimming took 7 bases from V and 2 from J, leaving 15 bases between them. The CDR3 contains 15 residues. The DNA for the CDR3 is TGTGCCAGCAAGTATAGCTGGACAGGCAATCAGCCCCAGCATTTT. Translation gives CASKYSWTGNQPQHF.

V gene TRBV20-1 combines with J gene TRBJ1-1; TRBD1 might be the D (5 bases). V lost 6 bases and J 4 bases, leaving 15 bases between the germline ends. CDR1 DFQATT and CDR2 SNEGSKA come from the germline V gene (reference sequence). The CDR3 spans 13 residues. CDR3 nucleotide sequence: TGCAGTGCCCCTAGGCCAGGGATCACTGAAGCTTTCTTT. This codes for CSAPRPGITEAFF.

This clonotype was seen only once. The chain links TRBV6-2 or TRBV6-3 to TRBJ1-1, with D hard to call. CDR1 is MNHEY and CDR2 is SVGEGT in the germline V gene. The length of the CDR3 is 14 residues. V lost 8 bases, J lost 0 bases, and 13 bases lay in between. CDR3 sequence (DNA): TGTGCCAGCTCGAAGGGAAGGTTGAACACTGAAGCTTTCTTT. Amino acid sequence: CASSKGRLNTEAFF.

This clonotype was picked up one time. The V call is TRBV28, the J call TRBJ2-1; 7 bases are shared with TRBD1. Germline V gene sequence: CDR1 MDHEN, CDR2 SYDVKM. The CDR3 spans 16 residues. V was clipped by 6 bases and J by 3 bases; unmatched bases: 11. The CDR3 DNA is TGTGCCAGCAGCCTAACTCGACAGGGTATCTACAATGAGCAGTTCTTC. It specifies CASSLTRQGIYNEQFF. Full variable domain (remainder filled in from reference TRBV28 and TRBJ2-1): DVKVTQSSRYLVKRTGEKVFLECVQDMDHENMFWYRQDPGLGLRLIYFSYDVKMKEKGDIPEGYSVSREKKERFSLILESASTNQTSMYLCASSLTRQGIYNEQFFGPGTRLTVL.

Many counts were recorded for this clonotype. V is TRBV7-9 and J is TRBJ2-1; TRBD2 agrees at 10 bases. The germline CDR1 and CDR2 sequences are SEHNR and FQNEAQ (reference sequence). V dropped 6 bases and J dropped 4; count of bases not matched to a gene: 9. The CDR3 spans 16 residues. This CDR3 reads CASSLMETSGYNEQFF. The CDR3 DNA reads as TGTGCCAGCAGTCTTATGGAGACTAGCGGGTACAATGAGCAGTTCTTC.

This clonotype appeared many times. The gene calls are TRBV4-1 and TRBJ2-1; D remains unclear. Trimming took off 0 bases at V and 3 bases at J, with 12 bases between the two ends. Per the germline V gene, CDR1 is MGHRA and CDR2 is YSYEKL. This CDR3 spans 16 amino acids. The CDR3 nucleotides are TGCGCCAGCAGCCAAGATTGGGCCATTTTCTACAATGAGCAGTTCTTC. Protein: CASSQDWAIFYNEQFF.

Comments on this clonotype: A clone one base away is much larger, so this may be a read error. This chain links TRBV5-1 with TRBJ1-4; D perhaps matches TRBD1 (5 bases). Germline loops: CDR1 SGHRS, CDR2 YFSETQ. V dropped 3 bases and J dropped 8 bases, with 14 bases sitting between them. The CDR3 is made up of 14 amino acids. The CDR3 loop reads CASSYRLKGEKLFF. The CDR3 DNA reads as TGCGCCAGCAGCTACCGACTCAAGGGGGAAAAACTGTTTTTT.

This clonotype occurred a few times. CDR3 sequence reads: CSTGGTGVEQYF. CDR3 in DNA: TGCAGCACTGGAGGGACAGGGGTCGAGCAGTACTTC. The chain recombines TRBV29-1 with TRBJ2-7; 10 bases fit TRBD1. Losses at the gene ends were 8 bases for V and 6 bases for J; bases not matched to a gene: 7. The CDR3 loop spans 12 amino acids. Germline CDR1 SQVTM, CDR2 ANQGSEA.

This clonotype was detected ten times or more. This rearrangement joins TRBV7-9 to TRBJ2-5; D gene uncertain. The ends were cut back, 5 bases at V and 7 bases at J, with 20 bases in the middle. The CDR3 is made up of 15 amino acids. Looked up from germline, CDR1 is SEHNR and CDR2 is FQNEAQ (reference sequence). CDR3: CASSPTSFAIGTQYF. The CDR3 DNA reads TGTGCCAGCAGCCCGACCTCGTTTGCGATCGGGACCCAGTACTTC.

This clonotype came up a few times. The V gene is TRBV2, the J gene TRBJ2-1; a weak D match, TRBD1 (5 bases). Germline V CDR1 and CDR2: SNHLY, FYNNEI. V was cut by 6 bases and J by 5 bases, with 11 bases left in between. This CDR3 contains 13 residues. CDR3 DNA: TGTGCCAGCAGCGCCGACAGAAACAATGAGCAGTTCTTC. Amino acid sequence: CASSADRNNEQFF.

This clonotype appeared a few times. The CDR3 sequence is CASSRDRAPYEQYF. The CDR3 nucleotides are TGCGCCAGCAGCCGAGACAGGGCCCCCTACGAGCAGTACTTC. The V call is TRBV4-1, the J call TRBJ2-7, with TRBD1 matching over 7 bases. The CDR3 spans 14 residues. Germline V gives CDR1 MGHRA, CDR2 YSYEKL. V dropped 4 bases and J dropped 2; count of bases not matched to a gene: 5.

This clonotype was recorded only once. V and J are TRBV19 and TRBJ2-1; D is unclear. The V end was cut by 6 bases, the J end by 5 bases, with 8 bases between. The CDR3 runs to 12 residues. Germline V gene data show CDR1 as LNHDA and CDR2 as SQIVND (reference sequence). CDR3 region: CASRFSNNEQFF. CDR3 DNA sequence: TGTGCCAGTAGATTCAGTAACAATGAGCAGTTCTTC.

The DNA for the CDR3 is TGTGCCAGCAGCTTTGGGGGGACGGACAATGAGCAGTTCTTC. It is translated as CASSFGGTDNEQFF. This sequence joins TRBV5-8 and TRBJ2-1; TRBD2 might be the D (6 bases). From germline, CDR1 is SGHTS and CDR2 YDEGEE. The CDR3 contains 14 residues. V lost 2 bases and J lost 5, with 11 bases in between. Complete variable domain (other parts from reference TRBV5-8 and TRBJ2-1): EAGVTQSPTHLIKTRGQQATLRCSPISGHTSVYWYQQALGLGLQFLLWYDEGEERNRGNFPPRFSGRQFPNYSSELNVNALELEDSALYLCASSFGGTDNEQFFGPGTRLTVL.

This clonotype was counted between two and nine times. The chain has TRBV20-1 and TRBJ2-1, with a possible D match to TRBD1 (5 bases). Germline V gene data show CDR1 as DFQATT and CDR2 as SNEGSKA (reference sequence). Trimming took off 4 bases at V and 4 bases at J, with 17 bases between the two ends. The CDR3 runs 15 residues. The CDR3 DNA is TGCAGTGCTAAACCTTGGGGCGGCTTTTACAATGAGCAGTTCTTC. This sequence encodes CSAKPWGGFYNEQFF.

With respect to this clonotype: A read error is possible here, since a much larger clone lies one base away. J is TRBJ1-2 and V is TRBV27; TRBD1 matches 8 bases. From germline, CDR1 is MNHEY and CDR2 SMNVEV (reference sequence). The CDR3 totals 16 residues. The V gene end was trimmed by 5 bases and the J gene end by 5 bases; junction bases not matched to a gene: 13. The DNA for the CDR3 is TGTGCCAGCAGTCCACATAACAGGGGGAGGCTTTATGGCTACACCTTC. Translating it yields CASSPHNRGRLYGYTF.